These 6 T cell receptor beta chains share one sample of origin, sequenced in a study of blood T cells in healthy people across ages. A J-beta primer mix and a sample-barcoded 5' primer were used in a second PCR of about 7 to 12 cycles. In TCRdb, the 5' RACE reads were re-called with MiXCR into one record per CDR3 protein. Of hundreds of thousands of distinct CDR3 sequences in the sample, roughly half were seen once. The sequenced sample was blood. Receptor source: a woman aged 80 or over in good health.

The chain has TRBV28 and TRBJ1-2; D is perhaps TRBD1 (5 bases). This CDR3 has 16 residues. Germline lookup yields CDR1 MDHEN and CDR2 SYDVKM. Trimming pared 7 bases from V and 5 bases from J, leaving 23 bases between. CDR3 coding DNA: TGTGCCAGCACTGACTCTGCGCGGGGAAAGGGGTATGGCTACACCTTC. Residues: CASTDSARGKGYGYTF.

The chain carries TRBV10-3 and TRBJ1-1; D not certain. Germline-derived CDR1 and CDR2 are ENHRY and SYGVKD. This CDR3 has 14 residues. The germline V and J ends were trimmed by 7 bases and 1 base, with 13 bases remaining between them. The CDR3 nucleotides are TGTGCCATCACTTCGGGATTTTCGAACACTGAAGCTTTCTTT. Protein sequence: CAITSGFSNTEAFF.

This clonotype was counted only a few times. J is TRBJ2-7 and V is TRBV7-9, with unresolved D. The ends were cut back, 3 bases at V and 2 bases at J, with 11 bases in the middle. The CDR3 has 14 amino acids. The germline gives CDR1 SEHNR, CDR2 FQNEAQ (reference sequence). As DNA, the CDR3 is TGTGCCAGCAGCTTCAAAGACCGAGCCTACGAGCAGTACTTC. Protein product: CASSFKDRAYEQYF.

A word on this clonotype: The junction does not match germline at one end; this may be a read error. The chain combines TRBV15 with TRBJ1-3, with 10 bases fitting TRBD1. CDR1 and CDR2 (germline): LNHNV, YYDKDF (reference sequence). CDR3 length equals 16 residues. The CDR3 DNA reads as TGTGCCACCTGCAGAGCTGGGACAGGGGTTGGAAACACCATATATTTT. Protein product: CATCRAGTGVGNTIYF. The whole variable domain, remainder taken from reference TRBV15 and TRBJ1-3, is DAMVIQNPRYQVTQFGKPVTLSCSQTLNHNVMYWYQQKSSQAPKLLFHYYDKDFNNEADTPDNFQSRRPNTSFCFLDIRSPGLGDTAMYLCATCRAGTGVGNTIYFGEGSWLTVV.

The chain joins TRBV12-3 or TRBV12-4 to TRBJ2-2; tentatively, D is TRBD1 (6 bases). Deletions cut 11 bases from V and 6 bases from J, with 16 bases between. The CDR3 covers 13 residues. In nucleotides, the CDR3 is TGTGCCTCCACCAGGGGAAACGCCGGGGAGCTGTTTTTT. It encodes CASTRGNAGELFF.

The gene calls are TRBV30 and TRBJ1-2; D unclear. Trimming removed 6 bases at V and 4 bases at J, with 15 bases between. Germline-derived CDR1 and CDR2 are GTSNPN and SVGIG (reference sequence). There are 13 residues in the CDR3. The CDR3 bases are TGTGCCTGCCAGGCCGGCAAATTCTATGGCTACACCTTC. Translating gives CACQAGKFYGYTF.